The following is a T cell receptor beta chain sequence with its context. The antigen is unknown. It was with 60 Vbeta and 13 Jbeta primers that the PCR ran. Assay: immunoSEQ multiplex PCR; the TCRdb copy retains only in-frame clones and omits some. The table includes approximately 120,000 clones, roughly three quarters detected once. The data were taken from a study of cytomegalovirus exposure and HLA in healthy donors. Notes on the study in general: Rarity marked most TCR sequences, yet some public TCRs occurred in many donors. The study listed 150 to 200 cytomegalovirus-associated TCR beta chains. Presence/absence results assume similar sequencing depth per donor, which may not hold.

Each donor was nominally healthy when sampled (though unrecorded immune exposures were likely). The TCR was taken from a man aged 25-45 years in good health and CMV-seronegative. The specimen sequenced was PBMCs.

The CDR3 DNA follows: TGCGCCAGCAGCCAAGTGCCCTCGACTAGCGGGCTCTACGAGCAGTACTTC. Translated, it gives CASSQVPSTSGLYEQYF. The rearrangement links TRBV4-1 to TRBJ2-7, with 10 nucleotides matching TRBD2. Germline trimming cut 1 base from V and 3 bases from J; bases unmatched to any gene: 9. The CDR3 runs 17 residues. Germline V gene sequence: CDR1 MGHRA, CDR2 YSYEKL.